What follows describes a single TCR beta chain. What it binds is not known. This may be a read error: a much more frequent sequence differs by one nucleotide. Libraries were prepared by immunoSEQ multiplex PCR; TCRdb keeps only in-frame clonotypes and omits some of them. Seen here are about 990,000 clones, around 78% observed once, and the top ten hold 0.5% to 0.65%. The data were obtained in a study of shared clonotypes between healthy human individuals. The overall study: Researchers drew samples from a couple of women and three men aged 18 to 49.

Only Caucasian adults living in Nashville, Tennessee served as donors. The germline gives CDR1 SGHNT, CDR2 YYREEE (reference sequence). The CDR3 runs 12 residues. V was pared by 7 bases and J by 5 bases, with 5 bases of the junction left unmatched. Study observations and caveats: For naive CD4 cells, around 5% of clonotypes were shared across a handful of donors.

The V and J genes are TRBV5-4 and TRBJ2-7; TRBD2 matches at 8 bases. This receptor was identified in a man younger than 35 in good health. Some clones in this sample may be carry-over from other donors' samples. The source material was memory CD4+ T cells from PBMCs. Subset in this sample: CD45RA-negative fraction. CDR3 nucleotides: TGTGCCAGCCAGAGCGGGGGCAACGAGCAGTACTTC. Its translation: CASQSGGNEQYF. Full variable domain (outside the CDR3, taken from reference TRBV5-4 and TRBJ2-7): ETGVTQSPTHLIKTRGQQVTLRCSSQSGHNTVSWYQQALGQGPQFIFQYYREEENGRGNFPPRFSGLQFPNYSSELNVNALELDDSALYLCASQSGGNEQYFGPGTRLTVT.